This is a list of T cell receptor beta chains from one sample in a study of blood T cell repertoires in COVID-19. Produced via immunoSEQ multiplex PCR; TCRdb's table is partial and in-frame only. The sample lists approximately 380,000 clones; 88% were seen once. The sample consisted of PBMCs or T cells enriched from blood (not recorded which). These TCRs come from a woman in her late teens or twenties who had recovered from COVID-19. CDR3s include the opening cysteine and the closing phenylalanine or tryptophan. D genes are given only for firm matches. A row's size may be missing; if present it is once, few, many or a size class.

v_gene: TRBV4-1
len: 14
j_gene: TRBJ2-7
abundance: -
d_gene: TRBD2
CDR3nt: TGCGCCAGCAGCCAAGTCGGGGGGATCCACGAGCAGTACTTC
CDR3aa: CASSQVGGIHEQYF

v_gene: TRBV3-1/TRBV3-2
len: 12
j_gene: TRBJ1-1
abundance: -
d_gene: -
CDR3nt: TGTGCCAGCAGCCAGGAGACCGGGGTTGCTTTCTTT
CDR3aa: CASSQETGVAFF

v_gene: TRBV6-6
len: 16
j_gene: TRBJ2-3
abundance: -
d_gene: -
CDR3nt: TGTGCCAGCAGTCTCGTCGGAGACTCAGGCACAGATACGCAGTATTTT
CDR3aa: CASSLVGDSGTDTQYF

v_gene: TRBV5-8
len: 14
j_gene: TRBJ2-7
abundance: -
d_gene: -
CDR3nt: TGTGCCAGCAGCCGGGGAGGACCTAGCTACGAGCAGTACTTC
CDR3aa: CASSRGGPSYEQYF

v_gene: TRBV5-6
len: 19
j_gene: TRBJ2-3
abundance: -
d_gene: TRBD1
CDR3nt: TGTGCCAGCAGCCAGGGGGACACTTACATTGGGGATTACACAGATACGCAGTATTTT
CDR3aa: CASSQGDTYIGDYTDTQYF

v_gene: TRBV4-3
len: 18
j_gene: TRBJ2-7
abundance: -
d_gene: -
CDR3nt: TGCGCCAGCAGCCGCCACCGGACAGTTGCGTCCGAATTGTACGAGCAGTACTTC
CDR3aa: CASSRHRTVASELYEQYF

v_gene: TRBV7-3
len: 15
j_gene: TRBJ2-6
abundance: -
d_gene: -
CDR3nt: TGTGCCAGCAGCTATCGGTCTTCTGGGGCCAACGTCCTGACTTTC
CDR3aa: CASSYRSSGANVLTF

v_gene: TRBV4-2
len: 13
j_gene: TRBJ2-7
abundance: once
d_gene: -
CDR3nt: TGTGCCAGCAGCCAAGAAGGGGCCTACGAGCAGTACTTC
CDR3aa: CASSQEGAYEQYF

v_gene: TRBV5-1
len: 18
j_gene: TRBJ2-3
abundance: -
d_gene: TRBD2
CDR3nt: TGCGCCAGCAGCTGGGCTGGACTAGCGGGGGGAGGCACAGATACGCAGTATTTT
CDR3aa: CASSWAGLAGGGTDTQYF

v_gene: TRBV5-1
len: 12
j_gene: TRBJ1-1
abundance: once
d_gene: -
CDR3nt: TGCGCCAGCAGCCCCCCGAACACCGAAGCTTTCTTT
CDR3aa: CASSPPNTEAFF

v_gene: TRBV19
len: 14
j_gene: TRBJ2-7
abundance: -
d_gene: TRBD1
CDR3nt: TGTGCCAGTAGTATGGGGACAGGGGGCTACGAGCAGTACTTC
CDR3aa: CASSMGTGGYEQYF

v_gene: TRBV10-3
len: 17
j_gene: TRBJ1-2
abundance: -
d_gene: TRBD1
CDR3nt: TGTGCCATCAGTGAGTCTATATTGGTAAAGGGGGCAGGTGGCTACACCTTC
CDR3aa: CAISESILVKGAGGYTF

v_gene: TRBV29-1
len: 13
j_gene: TRBJ2-7
abundance: -
d_gene: TRBD2
CDR3nt: TGCAGCGCTGGACTAGCGGGGACCTACGAGCAGTACTTC
CDR3aa: CSAGLAGTYEQYF

v_gene: TRBV18
len: 16
j_gene: TRBJ2-1
abundance: -
d_gene: TRBD2
CDR3nt: TGTGCCAGCTCACCACTGTCGGGACTAGCAGGGGGTGAGCAGTTCTTC
CDR3aa: CASSPLSGLAGGEQFF

v_gene: TRBV29-1
len: 15
j_gene: TRBJ2-3
abundance: once
d_gene: TRBD1
CDR3nt: TGCAGCGTTGTGGGTCGACAGGGAATAGGGAATACGCAGTATTTT
CDR3aa: CSVVGRQGIGNTQYF

v_gene: TRBV2
len: 14
j_gene: TRBJ1-5
abundance: -
d_gene: -
CDR3nt: TGTGCCAGCAGGGAGGGGGGGTCCAATCAGCCCCAGCATTTT
CDR3aa: CASREGGSNQPQHF

v_gene: TRBV7-9
len: 13
j_gene: TRBJ2-7
abundance: -
d_gene: TRBD1
CDR3nt: TGTGCCAGCAGCCCGGACAGGGGCTACGAGCAGTACTTC
CDR3aa: CASSPDRGYEQYF

v_gene: TRBV5-1
len: 14
j_gene: TRBJ1-4
abundance: -
d_gene: TRBD1
CDR3nt: TGCGCCAGCAGCTTGCGGCAGGGGGTGGAAAAACTGTTTTTT
CDR3aa: CASSLRQGVEKLFF

v_gene: TRBV27
len: 13
j_gene: TRBJ1-2
abundance: -
d_gene: -
CDR3nt: TGTGCCAGCAGCAAGCAGGGGTTTGGTGGCTACACCTTC
CDR3aa: CASSKQGFGGYTF

v_gene: TRBV30
len: 15
j_gene: TRBJ2-6
abundance: few
d_gene: TRBD1
CDR3nt: TGTGCCTGGAGTGGGGACAGCGCTGGGGCCAACGTCCTGACTTTC
CDR3aa: CAWSGDSAGANVLTF

v_gene: TRBV29-1
len: 17
j_gene: TRBJ2-2
abundance: -
d_gene: -
CDR3nt: TGCAGCGTTGAACTTCTCCCCGATACAGGGAATACCGGGGAGCTGTTTTTT
CDR3aa: CSVELLPDTGNTGELFF

v_gene: TRBV7-8
len: 16
j_gene: TRBJ2-4
abundance: -
d_gene: -
CDR3nt: TGTGCCAGCAGCTCCACAGGGTCACTAGCCAAAAACATTCAGTACTTC
CDR3aa: CASSSTGSLAKNIQYF

v_gene: TRBV19
len: 13
j_gene: TRBJ2-1
abundance: -
d_gene: -
CDR3nt: TGTGCCATCAAAGATTCGGGCTACAATGAGCAGTTCTTC
CDR3aa: CAIKDSGYNEQFF

v_gene: TRBV6-1
len: 15
j_gene: TRBJ2-7
abundance: -
d_gene: TRBD1
CDR3nt: TGTGCCAGCAGTGAAGCCCCAGGGGGCTCCTACGAGCAGTACTTC
CDR3aa: CASSEAPGGSYEQYF

v_gene: TRBV21-1
len: 14
j_gene: TRBJ2-5
abundance: -
d_gene: -
CDR3nt: TGTGCCAGCAGCAAAATCCGGTTCTTGGACTCCTCGGACTTC
CDR3aa: CASSKIRFLDSSDF

v_gene: TRBV4-1
len: 14
j_gene: TRBJ1-1
abundance: -
d_gene: -
CDR3nt: TGCGCCAGCAGCCGAGAGGCGCGGGGCACTGAAGCTTTCTTT
CDR3aa: CASSREARGTEAFF

v_gene: TRBV5-1
len: 15
j_gene: TRBJ2-5
abundance: -
d_gene: TRBD1
CDR3nt: TGCGCCAGCAGCTTGGACAGGGGGCTTGGGGAGACCCAGTACTTC
CDR3aa: CASSLDRGLGETQYF

v_gene: TRBV7-2
len: 15
j_gene: TRBJ1-1
abundance: -
d_gene: TRBD1
CDR3nt: TGTGCCAGCAGCGTCTTTCAGGGGGCAATTACTGAAGCTTTCTTT
CDR3aa: CASSVFQGAITEAFF

v_gene: TRBV5-4
len: 12
j_gene: TRBJ1-1
abundance: -
d_gene: -
CDR3nt: TGTGCCAGCAGCTTGGGACAGGCCAAAGCTTTCTTT
CDR3aa: CASSLGQAKAFF

v_gene: TRBV7-9
len: 16
j_gene: TRBJ2-5
abundance: -
d_gene: -
CDR3nt: TGTGCCAGCAGCTTAGAATTGGCGGCAGCCCGAGAGACCCAGTACTTC
CDR3aa: CASSLELAAARETQYF

v_gene: TRBV6-5
len: 13
j_gene: TRBJ2-5
abundance: -
d_gene: TRBD2
CDR3nt: TGTGCCAGCAGCGAGGGACTAGCAGGGACCCAGTACTTC
CDR3aa: CASSEGLAGTQYF

v_gene: TRBV6-5
len: 13
j_gene: TRBJ1-2
abundance: -
d_gene: TRBD1
CDR3nt: TGTGCCACTTCGACAGGGGTCGACTATGGCTACACCTTC
CDR3aa: CATSTGVDYGYTF

v_gene: TRBV7-9
len: 15
j_gene: TRBJ2-1
abundance: -
d_gene: -
CDR3nt: TGTGCCAGCAGCTTATTCAGGGGTGGCTACAATGAGCAGTTCTTC
CDR3aa: CASSLFRGGYNEQFF

v_gene: TRBV7-9
len: 15
j_gene: TRBJ1-3
abundance: -
d_gene: -
CDR3nt: TGTGCCAGCAGCTTAGGCGGGGGAACGGGAAACACCATATATTTT
CDR3aa: CASSLGGGTGNTIYF

v_gene: TRBV4-3
len: 16
j_gene: TRBJ1-1
abundance: -
d_gene: -
CDR3nt: TGCGCCAGCAGCCAATCATGGGGCTTAGGGAACACTGAAGCTTTCTTT
CDR3aa: CASSQSWGLGNTEAFF

v_gene: TRBV2
len: 15
j_gene: TRBJ2-2
abundance: -
d_gene: -
CDR3nt: TGTGCCAGTTGGGACTTACTTAGCCCAACCGGGGAGCTGTTTTTT
CDR3aa: CASWDLLSPTGELFF

v_gene: TRBV6-4
len: 17
j_gene: TRBJ1-6
abundance: -
d_gene: TRBD1
CDR3nt: TGTGCCAGCAGTTCGAGCCGAGGGGACAGGTGGTCTTCACCCCTCCACTTT
CDR3aa: CASSSSRGDRWSSPLHF

v_gene: TRBV3-1/TRBV3-2
len: 14
j_gene: TRBJ1-1
abundance: -
d_gene: -
CDR3nt: TGTGCCAGCAGCCAGGTAGGGGTGAACACTGAAGCTTTCTTT
CDR3aa: CASSQVGVNTEAFF

v_gene: TRBV12-5
len: 13
j_gene: TRBJ1-4
abundance: -
d_gene: -
CDR3nt: TGTGCTAGTGGGGGCACATCTAATGAAAAACTGTTTTTT
CDR3aa: CASGGTSNEKLFF

v_gene: TRBV18
len: 14
j_gene: TRBJ1-3
abundance: -
d_gene: -
CDR3nt: TGTGCCAGCTCACCAGAAGCATCCGGAAACACCATATATTTT
CDR3aa: CASSPEASGNTIYF

v_gene: TRBV27
len: 14
j_gene: TRBJ2-3
abundance: -
d_gene: -
CDR3nt: TGTGCCAGCAAGGGTGTGGGGGCGGGAGATACGCAGTATTTT
CDR3aa: CASKGVGAGDTQYF

v_gene: TRBV21-1
len: 19
j_gene: TRBJ2-7
abundance: -
d_gene: -
CDR3nt: TGTGCCAGCAGCGCCCCCGGGACAGGGGTCAATACCCCCAACTACGAGCAGTACTTC
CDR3aa: CASSAPGTGVNTPNYEQYF

v_gene: TRBV7-2
len: 15
j_gene: TRBJ1-3
abundance: -
d_gene: -
CDR3nt: TGTGCCAGCAGACTTAGGTCAGGGACTGGAAACACCATATATTTT
CDR3aa: CASRLRSGTGNTIYF